This is a list of T cell receptor beta chains from one sample in a study of T cells in Graves' hyperthyroidism and ophthalmopathy. Each CDR3 protein is one row after TCRdb ran MiXCR on the multiplex PCR reads. The sample consists of roughly 520,000 distinct CDR3 sequences, approximately 25% of them appearing once. The sequencing input was blood. Receptor source: a woman aged 30 to 39 with Graves' ophthalmopathy. Each CDR3 is given with its conserved first and last residue. Each record gives: clone size, J gene, D gene, V gene, CDR3 DNA, CDR3 protein. The D gene is left open where the match is weak. The listing skips clone size in some rows; elsewhere it reads once, few, many or a size class.

abundance: many
j_gene: TRBJ1-2
d_gene: TRBD1
v_gene: TRBV28
CDR3nt: TGTGCCAGCAGTGAAATAGGGACAGGTGCCTATGGCTACACCTTC
CDR3aa: CASSEIGTGAYGYTF

abundance: many
j_gene: TRBJ2-7
d_gene: .
v_gene: TRBV6-1
CDR3nt: TGTGCCAGCAGTGTGGACGGCCGGCTCGTCTACGAGCAGTACTTC
CDR3aa: CASSVDGRLVYEQYF

abundance: .
j_gene: TRBJ2-2
d_gene: .
v_gene: TRBV3-1
CDR3nt: TGTGCCAGCAGCCAGATCAGCGGGGAGCTGTTTTTT
CDR3aa: CASSQISGELFF

abundance: few
j_gene: TRBJ1-1
d_gene: TRBD1
v_gene: TRBV6-1
CDR3nt: TGTGCCAGCACCCTACAGGGGCGGAACACTGAAGCTTTCTTT
CDR3aa: CASTLQGRNTEAFF

abundance: few
j_gene: TRBJ1-5
d_gene: .
v_gene: TRBV6-5
CDR3nt: TGTGCCAGCAGTTACGAGACCTCAGGGAGTCAGCCCCAGCATTTT
CDR3aa: CASSYETSGSQPQHF

abundance: many
j_gene: TRBJ1-1
d_gene: .
v_gene: TRBV5-8
CDR3nt: TGTGCCAGCAGCATCAGAGCGAGGGGGTGGACTGAAGCTTTCTTT
CDR3aa: CASSIRARGWTEAFF

abundance: many
j_gene: TRBJ2-5
d_gene: .
v_gene: TRBV2
CDR3nt: TGTGCCAGCAGTGTTCTTTCGGTCGGGGCCCAAGAGACCCAGTACTTC
CDR3aa: CASSVLSVGAQETQYF

abundance: .
j_gene: TRBJ2-6
d_gene: .
v_gene: TRBV24-1
CDR3nt: TGTGCCACCAGTGCTGGCCCTGTACGACCTGGTGGGGCCAACGTCCTGACTTTC
CDR3aa: CATSAGPVRPGGANVLTF

abundance: .
j_gene: TRBJ1-1
d_gene: .
v_gene: TRBV6-5
CDR3nt: TGTGCCAGCAGTTCTGACACAGAATCCACTGAAGCTTTCTTT
CDR3aa: CASSSDTESTEAFF

abundance: many
j_gene: TRBJ2-2
d_gene: .
v_gene: TRBV29-1
CDR3nt: TGCAGCGTTCTTACAGGGAGTACGAACACCGGGGAGCTGTTTTTT
CDR3aa: CSVLTGSTNTGELFF

abundance: many
j_gene: TRBJ2-7
d_gene: .
v_gene: TRBV5-1
CDR3nt: TGCGCCAGCAGCTTGGATGGGGGCAGGGTCGAGCAGTACTTC
CDR3aa: CASSLDGGRVEQYF

abundance: .
j_gene: TRBJ1-1
d_gene: .
v_gene: TRBV6-1
CDR3nt: TGTGCCACCGCGGAAAGTCTGAACACTGAAGCTTTCTTT
CDR3aa: CATAESLNTEAFF

abundance: many
j_gene: TRBJ1-2
d_gene: TRBD1
v_gene: TRBV7-8
CDR3nt: TGTGCCAGCAGCCCCGCCCGGGACAGGCGTTATGGCTACACCTTC
CDR3aa: CASSPARDRRYGYTF

abundance: many
j_gene: TRBJ1-5
d_gene: .
v_gene: TRBV27
CDR3nt: TGTGCCAGCAGTTTCGGTCAGGCTGGCCAGCCCCAGCATTTT
CDR3aa: CASSFGQAGQPQHF

abundance: many
j_gene: TRBJ2-6
d_gene: .
v_gene: TRBV6-1
CDR3nt: TGTGCCAGCAGTGAAGTTGGGCCTGGGGCCAACGTCCTGACTTTC
CDR3aa: CASSEVGPGANVLTF

abundance: many
j_gene: TRBJ1-2
d_gene: TRBD1
v_gene: TRBV3-1
CDR3nt: TGTGCCAGCAGCCATCCGGGACAGGGGGCCTATGGATATGGCTACACCTTC
CDR3aa: CASSHPGQGAYGYGYTF

abundance: many
j_gene: TRBJ2-7
d_gene: TRBD1
v_gene: TRBV18
CDR3nt: TGTGCCAGCTCACTTTTTGGACAGGGGGACGAGCAGTACTTC
CDR3aa: CASSLFGQGDEQYF

abundance: .
j_gene: TRBJ2-7
d_gene: TRBD1
v_gene: TRBV6-1
CDR3nt: TGTGCCAGCAGTAAGGAGACAGGGGCAACCTACGAGCAGTACTTC
CDR3aa: CASSKETGATYEQYF

abundance: many
j_gene: TRBJ1-1
d_gene: .
v_gene: TRBV20-1
CDR3nt: TGCAGTGCTAGGTCAGGGTTGAACACTGAAGCTTTCTTT
CDR3aa: CSARSGLNTEAFF

abundance: few
j_gene: TRBJ1-2
d_gene: TRBD1
v_gene: TRBV12-3/TRBV12-4
CDR3nt: TGTGCCACCAGGGAGGGACAGCCTAATAGTGGCTACACCTTC
CDR3aa: CATREGQPNSGYTF

abundance: .
j_gene: TRBJ2-7
d_gene: TRBD1
v_gene: TRBV29-1
CDR3nt: TGCAGCGTTGAAGTTGGGGACAGACCCTACGAGCAGTACTTC
CDR3aa: CSVEVGDRPYEQYF

abundance: many
j_gene: TRBJ1-5
d_gene: .
v_gene: TRBV6-2/TRBV6-3
CDR3nt: TGTGCCAGCCTCCCGGGCACCCGCAATCAGCCCCAGCATTTT
CDR3aa: CASLPGTRNQPQHF

abundance: .
j_gene: TRBJ2-7
d_gene: TRBD1
v_gene: TRBV10-3
CDR3nt: TGTGCCATCAGGAACCCAACCTCAGGGGGCACCTACGAGCAGTACTTC
CDR3aa: CAIRNPTSGGTYEQYF

abundance: .
j_gene: TRBJ2-5
d_gene: .
v_gene: TRBV3-1
CDR3nt: TGTGCCAGCAGCCAGGGGCTAGCACGGGAGACCCAGTACTTC
CDR3aa: CASSQGLARETQYF